The 30 T cell receptor beta chains below come from one sample, sequenced in a study of T-cell memory formation after mild COVID-19 (dated by TCRdb to the early 2020s). The library came from 5' RACE. Sequencing used an Illumina NovaSeq 6000. TCRdb's own reprocessing of the public reads used fastp at Q25 and MiXCR and kept productive beta chains. Merged by CDR3 protein, the rows form single entries marked with the most common genes and DNA. The sample data list roughly 52,000 distinct CDR3 sequences, and over 7.5% of these were observed just once. The top ten constitute more than 0.95% of the sample. Sequences were obtained from PBMCs or a T cell subset sorted from them (not recorded which). These receptors were collected from a man between 18 and 29 years old who had mild COVID-19 (a few samples of this study predate the infection). The sample titles of this study are shuffled in the database, so cell type and time point are left out; the donor was told from shared clones.

The rearrangement links TRBV6-2 or TRBV6-3 to TRBJ2-1; D tentatively fits TRBD1 or TRBD2 (6 bases each). Germline V gene lookup returns CDR1 MNHEY and CDR2 SVGEGT. Trimming stripped 0 bases from V and 4 bases from J, with 16 bases between. The CDR3 sequence is 17 residues long. For the CDR3, the DNA is TGTGCCAGCAGTTACTCAGTCGGGGGCGAACTTTACAATGAGCAGTTCTTC. This codes for CASSYSVGGELYNEQFF.

The chain carries TRBV5-6 and TRBJ2-2; D perhaps matches TRBD2 (6 bases). The CDR3 is 16 residues long. With 4 bases removed from V and 1 base from J, the gap between germline ends came to 14 bases. Germline V gene lookup returns CDR1 SGHDT and CDR2 YYEEEE. CDR3 DNA sequence: TGTGCCAGCAGCGAGTTAGGGCGGGGGAACACCGGGGAGCTGTTTTTT. This encodes CASSELGRGNTGELFF.

This clonotype was counted many times. The chain is built from TRBV7-2 and TRBJ2-3, with 7 nucleotides matching TRBD1. Trimming removed 5 bases from V and 2 bases from J; junction bases left unmatched: 4. Looked up from germline, CDR1 is SGHTA and CDR2 is FQGNSA. This CDR3 is 14 amino acids long. This chain's CDR3 is CASSPDRNTDTQYF. CDR3 coding DNA: TGTGCCAGCAGCCCGGACAGGAACACAGATACGCAGTATTTT.

This clonotype is classed as medium-sized. This CDR3 is CASSSGTLGGYTF. Here the CDR3 DNA reads TGCGCCAGCAGCTCCGGGACCCTAGGTGGCTACACCTTC. The rearrangement links TRBV5-1 to TRBJ1-2; D is possibly TRBD1 (5 bases). The germline V gene has CDR1 SGHRS and CDR2 YFSETQ. V lost 3 bases, J lost 7 bases, and 13 bases lay in between. CDR3 size: 13 residues.

The chain joins TRBV3-1 to TRBJ1-4; D is unresolved. The CDR3 consists of 14 residues. V lost 0 bases to trimming and J lost 8 bases, with 10 bases between them. Looked up from germline, CDR1 is LGHDT and CDR2 is YNNKEL (reference sequence). Written as DNA, the CDR3 is TGTGCCAGCAGCCAAGATCGCGGAAGGGAAAAACTGTTTTTT. Translated, it gives CASSQDRGREKLFF.

The J gene is TRBJ1-5, the V gene TRBV19, with TRBD1 matching 8 bases. Germline V gives CDR1 LNHDA, CDR2 SQIVND (reference sequence). The CDR3 has 15 amino acids. V lost 6 bases and J lost 3; bases outside the gene matches: 7. CDR3 protein: CASRTAGGLNQPQHF. CDR3 nucleotide sequence: TGTGCCAGTAGAACCGCAGGGGGCCTCAATCAGCCCCAGCATTTT.

This clonotype was counted only a few times. This chain joins TRBV6-5 and TRBJ1-1; D may be TRBD1 (5 bases). The CDR3 length is 15 residues. Looked up from germline, CDR1 is MNHEY and CDR2 is SVGAGI. Trimming shortened V by 2 bases and J by 1 base, and 11 bases separated the two germline ends. CDR3 coding DNA: TGTGCCAGCAGTTACCGCTACACAGGGAACACTGAAGCTTTCTTT. Protein sequence: CASSYRYTGNTEAFF.

The chain joins TRBV5-1 to TRBJ2-3, with 8 bases lining up with TRBD2. Germline assignment: CDR1 SGHRS and CDR2 YFSETQ. The V and J ends lost 4 bases and 6 bases, in that order; junction bases with no gene match: 10. The CDR3 length is 15 residues. The CDR3 nucleotides read TGCGCCAGCAGCCCCCGTGGCGGGGGGATCGATACGCAGTATTTT. This translates into CASSPRGGGIDTQYF.

This clonotype was seen repeatedly, ten times or more. This chain uses TRBV7-2 with TRBJ2-1; D assignment may be TRBD1 or TRBD2 (5 bases each). CDR1 SGHTA and CDR2 FQGNSA come from the germline V gene. V was cut by 0 bases and J by 3 bases, with 15 bases left in between. The CDR3 runs to 17 residues. CDR3 in DNA: TGTGCCAGCAGCTTAGCGGGACGGATAGGGTTCTACAATGAGCAGTTCTTC. Protein product: CASSLAGRIGFYNEQFF. Filled out from reference TRBV7-2 and TRBJ2-1, the complete variable domain reads GAGVSQSPSNKVTEKGKDVELRCDPISGHTALYWYRQSLGQGLEFLIYFQGNSAPDKSGLPSDRFSAERTGGSVSTLTIQRTQQEDSAVYLCASSLAGRIGFYNEQFFGPGTRLTVL.

This clonotype was detected only a few times. The rearrangement links TRBV6-2 or TRBV6-3 to TRBJ1-1; 9 bases map to TRBD1. Trimming at V came to 0 bases and at J to 7 bases, leaving 12 bases not matched to a gene. The germline V gene encodes CDR1 MNHEY and CDR2 SVGEGT. This CDR3 is 17 amino acids long. CDR3 sequence: CASSYSSFGQGKFEAFF. In DNA, the CDR3 is TGTGCCAGCAGTTACTCGTCTTTCGGACAGGGGAAATTTGAAGCTTTCTTT.

The chain couples TRBV12-3 or TRBV12-4 to TRBJ1-2; D remains ambiguous. V was shortened by 4 bases and J by 6 bases, with 9 bases between the two germline ends. The CDR3 has 12 residues. Here the CDR3 reads CASSSTWNGYTF. DNA of the CDR3: TGTGCCAGCAGTTCGACCTGGAATGGCTACACCTTC.

The chain uses TRBV4-3 and TRBJ1-6; no definite D call. In germline, CDR1 is LGHNA, CDR2 YSLEER. Trimming left V 1 base short and J 8 bases short, with 12 bases between. The length of the CDR3 is 15 residues. The CDR3 nucleotides read TGCGCCAGCAGCCAAGTTTCCGGACCCTATTCACCCCTCCACTTT. Residues: CASSQVSGPYSPLHF.

At least ten counts were recorded for this clonotype. V usage is TRBV5-6 and J usage is TRBJ2-5; 7 bases align to TRBD1. V lost 1 base to trimming and J lost 1 base; unmatched junction nucleotides: 4. The CDR3 has 15 amino acids. CDR1 and CDR2 (germline): SGHDT, YYEEEE. CDR3 coding DNA: TGTGCCAGCAGCTTGTTTGACAGGGCCCAAGAGACCCAGTACTTC. This gives the protein CASSLFDRAQETQYF.

This clonotype was recorded a few times. The chain is built from TRBV7-2 and TRBJ2-5, with 10 nucleotides matching TRBD2. J gave up 7 bases and V 3 bases, and 14 bases lay outside the gene matches. There are 17 residues in the CDR3. Germline CDR1 is SGHTA and CDR2 is FQGNSA. The CDR3 loop is CASSFVASGGSGGTQYF. The CDR3 region has the DNA TGTGCCAGCAGCTTCGTCGCTAGCGGGGGATCCGGGGGGACCCAGTACTTC.

The sample holds many counts of this clonotype. The chain carries TRBV6-5 and TRBJ2-7; perhaps TRBD1 as D (6 bases). CDR1 is MNHEY, CDR2 SVGAGI, per germline. With 6 bases removed from V and 3 bases from J, the gap between germline ends came to 21 bases. The CDR3 length is 16 residues. The CDR3 region has the DNA TGTGCCAGCAGCCCCCGCCAAACAGGGTTAGACTACGAGCAGTACTTC. Encoded protein: CASSPRQTGLDYEQYF.

This chain links TRBV3-1 with TRBJ2-5; D perhaps matches TRBD1 (6 bases). Germline V gene sequence: CDR1 LGHDT, CDR2 YNNKEL (reference sequence). V gave up 1 base and J gave up 8 bases, with 11 bases separating them. The CDR3 runs 13 residues. The CDR3 here is CASSQGAGETQYF. The DNA for the CDR3 is TGTGCCAGCAGCCAAGGGGCAGGGGAAACCCAGTACTTC.

In this sample, this clonotype turned up a few times. The DNA for the CDR3 is TGTGCCAGCAGTGAAGCGGGGGGAACCGACTACGAGCAGTACGTC. Translated: CASSEAGGTDYEQYV. V gene TRBV2 combines with J gene TRBJ2-7; TRBD2 might be the D (6 bases). Germline V gene data show CDR1 as SNHLY and CDR2 as FYNNEI. The germline V and J ends were trimmed by 0 bases and 3 bases, with 12 bases remaining between them. This CDR3 comprises 15 residues.

The chain combines TRBV6-1 with TRBJ2-3; D is perhaps TRBD2 (5 bases). CDR3 length: 14 residues. Germline CDR1 is MNHNS and CDR2 is SASEGT. V lost 6 bases to trimming and J lost 3 bases, with 13 bases between them. The CDR3 nucleotides read TGTGCCAGCAGGTGGGCTAGCAGGACAGATACGCAGTATTTT. This sequence encodes CASRWASRTDTQYF.

This clonotype came up many times. V gene TRBV12-3 or TRBV12-4 combines with J gene TRBJ2-4; 9 bases line up with TRBD1. V shed 10 bases, J shed 9 bases, and the junction held 7 bases outside the gene matches. This CDR3 comprises 12 residues. The CDR3 is CATGQGMSIQYF. In nucleotides, the CDR3 is TGTGCCACGGGACAGGGAATGAGCATTCAGTACTTC.

The V and J genes are TRBV11-2 and TRBJ2-7, with 10 bases matching TRBD2. Per germline, CDR1 SGHAT and CDR2 FQNNGV. The CDR3 totals 15 residues. Germline trimming cut 5 bases from V and 5 bases from J; bases unmatched to any gene: 9. The CDR3 loop reads CASSLQRGGLHEQYF. The CDR3 bases are TGTGCCAGCAGCCTTCAGCGGGGGGGCCTGCACGAGCAGTACTTC. The full variable domain, in which reference TRBV11-2 and TRBJ2-7 provide the parts outside the CDR3, is EAGVAQSPRYKIIEKRQSVAFWCNPISGHATLYWYQQILGQGPKLLIQFQNNGVVDDSQLPKDRFSAERLKGVDSTLKIQPAKLEDSAVYLCASSLQRGGLHEQYFGPGTRLTVT.

The chain employs TRBV29-1 and TRBJ2-3; 9 nucleotides match TRBD2. The V and J ends lost 4 bases and 5 bases, in that order; junction bases with no gene match: 10. This CDR3 region has 15 residues. From germline, CDR1 is SQVTM and CDR2 ANQGSEA. The CDR3 sequence: CSVGQAGGPEDTQYF. The CDR3 coding sequence is TGCAGCGTTGGTCAGGCGGGGGGGCCCGAAGATACGCAGTATTTT.

This clonotype was found a few times. The chain combines TRBV4-3 with TRBJ2-2; maybe TRBD1 (5 bases). V was cut by 0 bases and J by 4 bases, with 12 bases left in between. The CDR3 extends over 16 amino acids. Germline values: CDR1 LGHNA, CDR2 YSLEER. In DNA, the CDR3 is TGCGCCAGCAGCCAAGATGTGGGGCCGGGCACCGGGGAGCTGTTTTTT. Residues: CASSQDVGPGTGELFF.

The table lists this clonotype with a few counts. The rearrangement links TRBV6-2 or TRBV6-3 to TRBJ2-3; the match to TRBD2 covers 8 bases. V lost 8 bases to trimming and J lost 5 bases; unmatched junction nucleotides: 12. Germline V gene lookup returns CDR1 MNHEY and CDR2 SVGEGT. The CDR3 runs to 15 residues. CDR3 in DNA: TGTGCCAGCGGTTCAGCGGGGGAGGGGGAAGATACGCAGTATTTT. Protein product: CASGSAGEGEDTQYF.

A few counts support this clonotype. The chain joins TRBV4-2 to TRBJ2-2; weak D call: TRBD1 (5 bases). V was clipped by 1 base and J by 1 base, with 16 bases between them. The CDR3 is made up of 18 amino acids. Germline CDR1 reads LGHNA; CDR2 reads YNFKEQ. Here the CDR3 reads CASSQVGWGRRNTGELFF. The CDR3, as DNA: TGTGCCAGCAGCCAAGTAGGATGGGGCAGAAGGAACACCGGGGAGCTGTTTTTT.

In its sample, this clonotype was seen a few times. The rearrangement uses TRBV5-1 and TRBJ2-5; D uncertain. The V and J ends lost 1 base and 4 bases respectively, with 5 bases between them. Germline values: CDR1 SGHRS, CDR2 YFSETQ. The CDR3 extends over 12 amino acids. CDR3 protein: CASSLKLETQYF. The CDR3 DNA is TGCGCCAGCAGCTTGAAGCTAGAGACCCAGTACTTC.

At least ten counts were recorded for this clonotype. The chain is built from TRBV4-3 and TRBJ1-6; possible D gene TRBD1, 5 bases. From germline, CDR1 is LGHNA and CDR2 YSLEER. The CDR3 runs to 15 residues. The V and J ends lost 0 bases and 9 bases respectively, with 12 bases between them. As DNA, the CDR3 is TGCGCCAGCAGCCAAGACAGGGCCGCGGGTTCACCCCTCCACTTT. Protein sequence: CASSQDRAAGSPLHF.

This clonotype was counted a few times. The rearrangement joins TRBV4-3 to TRBJ1-6; D not resolved. Looked up from germline, CDR1 is LGHNA and CDR2 is YSLEER. V lost 1 base, J lost 10 bases, and 17 bases lay in between. This CDR3 is 16 amino acids long. The CDR3 region has the DNA TGCGCCAGCAGCCAAGTCATCGGGATACCAACCTCACCCCTCCACTTT. Its protein product is CASSQVIGIPTSPLHF.

This clonotype was seen only a few times. The rearrangement uses TRBV5-1 and TRBJ1-6; 9 bases are a match to TRBD1. J gave up 8 bases and V 4 bases, and 10 bases lay outside the gene matches. The CDR3 is made up of 16 amino acids. Germline assignment: CDR1 SGHRS and CDR2 YFSETQ. Here the CDR3 reads CASSLMGQGMDSPLHF. Written as DNA, the CDR3 is TGCGCCAGCAGCCTCATGGGACAGGGTATGGATTCACCCCTCCACTTT.

The rearrangement links TRBV4-3 to TRBJ1-1, with D tentatively TRBD1 (5 bases). Per germline, CDR1 LGHNA and CDR2 YSLEER. The CDR3 has 12 amino acids. Trimming took off 4 bases at V and 9 bases at J, with 12 bases between the two ends. This CDR3 reads CASSREGSQAFF. The CDR3 DNA is TGCGCCAGCAGCCGGGAGGGGTCCCAAGCTTTCTTT.

The chain joins TRBV5-1 to TRBJ2-5; D remains unclear. V was trimmed by 4 bases and J by 1 base, leaving 11 bases between them. The CDR3 totals 14 residues. CDR1 and CDR2 from the germline V gene are SGHRS and YFSETQ. The CDR3, as DNA: TGCGCCAGCAGCCTCCTACCGGCCCAAGAGACCCAGTACTTC. Protein product: CASSLLPAQETQYF.